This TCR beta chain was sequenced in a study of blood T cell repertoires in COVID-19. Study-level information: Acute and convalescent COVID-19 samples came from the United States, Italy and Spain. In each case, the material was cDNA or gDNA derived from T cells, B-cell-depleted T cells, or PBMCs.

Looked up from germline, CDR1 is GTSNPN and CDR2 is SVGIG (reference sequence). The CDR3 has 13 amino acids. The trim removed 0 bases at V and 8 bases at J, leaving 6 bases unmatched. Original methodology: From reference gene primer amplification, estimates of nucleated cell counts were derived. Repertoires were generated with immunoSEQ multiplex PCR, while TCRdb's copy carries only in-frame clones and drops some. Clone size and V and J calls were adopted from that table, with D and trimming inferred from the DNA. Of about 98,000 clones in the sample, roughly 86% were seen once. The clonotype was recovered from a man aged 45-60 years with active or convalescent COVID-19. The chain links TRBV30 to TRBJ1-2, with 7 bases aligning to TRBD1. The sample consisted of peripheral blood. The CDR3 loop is CAWSVQGGYGYTF. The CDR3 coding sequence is TGTGCCTGGAGTGTACAAGGGGGCTACGGCTACACCTTC.